This T cell receptor (beta chain) derives from a study of regulatory T cells in long-lasting Graves disease. Background on the study: Freshly diagnosed Graves' patients had used antithyroid drugs for under 3 months.

This CDR3 comprises 14 residues. Germline V CDR1 and CDR2: KGHSH, LQKENI. V was pared by 0 bases and J by 2 bases, with 7 bases between. The TCR beta library used iRepertoire HTBI primers with Arm-PCR amplification of CDR3. MiXCR was run by TCRdb on the multiplex PCR reads, yielding one entry per CDR3 protein. The table lists 450,000 to 650,000 distinct CDR3 sequences, 15% to 20% of them singletons. The time point was: newly diagnosed GD, antithyroid drugs for less than 3 months. Generation of the TCR library employed RNA extracted from PBMCs. Separately, the same data were catalogued under a study of T cells in Graves' hyperthyroidism and ophthalmopathy. That source notes: Researchers barred patients who had uncontrolled infection, other autoimmune disease, pregnancy or lactation. RT-PCR in the first round (using the HTBI primer set) targeted the TCR CDR3. Ophthalmopathy was identified by the model a median around 6 months ahead of onset.

The rearrangement uses TRBV18 and TRBJ2-5; D unclear. The source of this sequence is a woman aged 35 to 59 with Graves disease. The sample here was peripheral blood mononuclear cells (PBMCs), taken at new diagnosis, from a patient treated with antithyroid drugs. This CDR3 is CASSPPLQQETQYF. Written as DNA, the CDR3 is TGTGCCAGCTCACCACCCCTGCAGCAAGAGACCCAGTACTTC.